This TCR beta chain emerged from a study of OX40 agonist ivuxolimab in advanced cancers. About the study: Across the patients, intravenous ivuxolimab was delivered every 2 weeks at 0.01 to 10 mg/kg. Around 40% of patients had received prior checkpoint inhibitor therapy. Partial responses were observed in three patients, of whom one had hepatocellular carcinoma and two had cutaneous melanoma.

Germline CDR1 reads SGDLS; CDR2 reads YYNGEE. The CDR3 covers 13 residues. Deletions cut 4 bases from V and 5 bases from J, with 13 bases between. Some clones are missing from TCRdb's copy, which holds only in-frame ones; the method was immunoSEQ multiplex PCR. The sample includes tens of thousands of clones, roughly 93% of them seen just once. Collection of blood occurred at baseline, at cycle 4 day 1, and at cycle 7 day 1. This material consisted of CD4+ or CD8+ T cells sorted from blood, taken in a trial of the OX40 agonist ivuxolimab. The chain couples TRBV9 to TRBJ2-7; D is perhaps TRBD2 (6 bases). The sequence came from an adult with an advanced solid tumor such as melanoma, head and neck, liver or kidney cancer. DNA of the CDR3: TGTGCCAGCAGCCCGGAGGGAGAAAACGAGCAGTACTTC. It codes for CASSPEGENEQYF.